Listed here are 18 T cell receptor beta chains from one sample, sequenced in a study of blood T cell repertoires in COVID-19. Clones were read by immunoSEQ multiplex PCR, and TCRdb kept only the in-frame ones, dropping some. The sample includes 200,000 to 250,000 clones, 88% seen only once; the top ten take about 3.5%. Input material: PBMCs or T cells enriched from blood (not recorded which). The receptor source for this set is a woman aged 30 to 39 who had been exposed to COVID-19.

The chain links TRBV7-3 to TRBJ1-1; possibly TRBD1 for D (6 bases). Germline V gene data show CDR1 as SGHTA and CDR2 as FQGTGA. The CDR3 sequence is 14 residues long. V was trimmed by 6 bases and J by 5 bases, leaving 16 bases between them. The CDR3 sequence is CASRGSRGYTEAFF. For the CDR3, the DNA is TGTGCCAGCAGAGGATCCAGGGGCTATACTGAAGCTTTCTTT.

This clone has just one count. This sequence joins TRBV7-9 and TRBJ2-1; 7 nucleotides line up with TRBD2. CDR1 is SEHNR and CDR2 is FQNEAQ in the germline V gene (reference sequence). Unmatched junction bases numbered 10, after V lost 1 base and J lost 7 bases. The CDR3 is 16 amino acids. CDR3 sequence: CASSLERDIRRNEQFF. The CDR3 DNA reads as TGTGCCAGCAGCTTAGAGCGGGATATTAGGAGGAATGAGCAGTTCTTC.

The CDR3 nucleotides read TGTGCCAGCAGCCTAACAGGAGCCGAAAATCAGCCCCAGCATTTT. As protein: CASSLTGAENQPQHF. The chain joins TRBV7-9 to TRBJ1-5; D possibly corresponds to TRBD1 (5 bases). The germline V and J ends were trimmed by 5 bases and 4 bases, with 15 bases remaining between them. There are 15 residues in the CDR3. Per the germline V gene, CDR1 is SEHNR and CDR2 is FQNEAQ (reference sequence).

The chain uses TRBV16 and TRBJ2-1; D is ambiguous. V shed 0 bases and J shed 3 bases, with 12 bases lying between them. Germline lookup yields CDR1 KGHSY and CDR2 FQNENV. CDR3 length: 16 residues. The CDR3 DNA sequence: TGTGCCAGCAGCCAATCGGTAGTCTCTATCTACAATGAGCAGTTCTTC. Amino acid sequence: CASSQSVVSIYNEQFF.

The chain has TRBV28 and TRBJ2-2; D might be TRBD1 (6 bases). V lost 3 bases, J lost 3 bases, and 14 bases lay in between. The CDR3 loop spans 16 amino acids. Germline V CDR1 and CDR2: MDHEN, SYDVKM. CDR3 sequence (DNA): TGTGCCAGCAGTTTTTGGGGACAAGGTTACACCGGGGAGCTGTTTTTT. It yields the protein CASSFWGQGYTGELFF.

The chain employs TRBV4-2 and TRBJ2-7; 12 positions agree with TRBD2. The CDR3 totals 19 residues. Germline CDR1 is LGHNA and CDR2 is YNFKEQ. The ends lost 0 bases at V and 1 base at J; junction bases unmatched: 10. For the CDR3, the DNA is TGTGCCAGCAGCCAAGATATGCGCCCGGGGACTAGCGGGTCCTACGAGCAGTACTTC. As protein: CASSQDMRPGTSGSYEQYF.

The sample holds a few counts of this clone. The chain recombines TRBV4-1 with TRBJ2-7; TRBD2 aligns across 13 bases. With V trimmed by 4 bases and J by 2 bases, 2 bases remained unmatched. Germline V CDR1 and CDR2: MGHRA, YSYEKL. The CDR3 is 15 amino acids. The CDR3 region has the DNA TGCGCCAGCAGCCCCGGACTAGCGGGGGCCTACGAGCAGTACTTC. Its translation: CASSPGLAGAYEQYF.

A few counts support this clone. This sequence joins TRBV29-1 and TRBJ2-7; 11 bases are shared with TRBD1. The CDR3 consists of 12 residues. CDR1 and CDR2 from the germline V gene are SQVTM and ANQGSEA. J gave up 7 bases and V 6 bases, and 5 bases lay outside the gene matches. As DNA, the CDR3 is TGCAGCGTGTGGACAGGGGGCTTAGAGCAGTACTTC. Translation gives CSVWTGGLEQYF.

For the CDR3, the DNA is TGTGCCTGGAGTGCGACTCTTCTGAACACTGAAGCTTTCTTT. It codes for CAWSATLLNTEAFF. The V and J genes are TRBV30 and TRBJ1-1; D ambiguous. V was shortened by 1 base and J by 0 bases, with 9 bases between the two germline ends. The germline V gene has CDR1 GTSNPN and CDR2 SVGIG (reference sequence). The CDR3 sequence is 14 residues long.

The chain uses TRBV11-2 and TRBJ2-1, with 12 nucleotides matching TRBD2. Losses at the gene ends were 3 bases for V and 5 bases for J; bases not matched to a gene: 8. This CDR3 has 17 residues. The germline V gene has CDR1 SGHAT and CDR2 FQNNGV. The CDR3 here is CASSLISGLAGNNEQFF. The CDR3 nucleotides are TGTGCCAGCAGCTTGATCTCGGGACTAGCGGGCAACAATGAGCAGTTCTTC.

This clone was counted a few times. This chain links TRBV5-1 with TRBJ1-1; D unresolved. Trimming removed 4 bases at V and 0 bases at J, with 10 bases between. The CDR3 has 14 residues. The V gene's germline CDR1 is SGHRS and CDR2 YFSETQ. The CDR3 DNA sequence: TGCGCCAGCAGCCCACAGACCATGAACACTGAAGCTTTCTTT. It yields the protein CASSPQTMNTEAFF.

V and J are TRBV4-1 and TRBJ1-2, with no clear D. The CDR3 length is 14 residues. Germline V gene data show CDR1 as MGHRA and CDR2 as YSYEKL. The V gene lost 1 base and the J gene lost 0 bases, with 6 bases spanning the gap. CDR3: CASSQGSANYGYTF. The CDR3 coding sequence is TGCGCCAGCAGCCAAGGATCAGCTAACTATGGCTACACCTTC.

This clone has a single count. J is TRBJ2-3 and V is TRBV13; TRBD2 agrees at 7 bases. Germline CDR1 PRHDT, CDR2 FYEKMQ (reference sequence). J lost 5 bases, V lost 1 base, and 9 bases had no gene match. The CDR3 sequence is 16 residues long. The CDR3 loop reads CASSLDAGVRKDTQYF. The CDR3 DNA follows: TGTGCCAGCAGCTTAGACGCGGGAGTGAGGAAAGATACGCAGTATTTT.

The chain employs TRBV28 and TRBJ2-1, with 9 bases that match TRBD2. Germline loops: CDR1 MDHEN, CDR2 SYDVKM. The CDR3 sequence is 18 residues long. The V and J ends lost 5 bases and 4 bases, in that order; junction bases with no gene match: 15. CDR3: CASSPSRLAGAYYNEQFF. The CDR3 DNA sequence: TGTGCCAGCAGTCCTTCCCGGTTAGCGGGAGCCTATTACAATGAGCAGTTCTTC.

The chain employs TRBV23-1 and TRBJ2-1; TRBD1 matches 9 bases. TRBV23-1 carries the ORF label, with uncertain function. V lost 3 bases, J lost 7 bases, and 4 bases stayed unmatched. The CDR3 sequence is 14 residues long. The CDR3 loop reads CASSHPGQGNEQFF. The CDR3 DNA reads TGCGCCAGCAGTCACCCGGGACAGGGAAATGAGCAGTTCTTC.

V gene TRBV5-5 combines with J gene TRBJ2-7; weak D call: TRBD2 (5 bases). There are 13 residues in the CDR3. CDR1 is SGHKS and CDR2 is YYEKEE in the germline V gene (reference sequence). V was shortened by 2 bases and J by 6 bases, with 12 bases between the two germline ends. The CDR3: CASSLPGGGEQYF. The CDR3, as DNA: TGTGCCAGCAGCTTACCCGGAGGTGGCGAGCAGTACTTC.

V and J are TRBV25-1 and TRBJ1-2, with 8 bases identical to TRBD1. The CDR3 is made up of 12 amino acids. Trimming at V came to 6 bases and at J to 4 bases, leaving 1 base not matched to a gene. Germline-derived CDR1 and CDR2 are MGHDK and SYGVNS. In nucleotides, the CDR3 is TGTGCCAGCAGGGACAGGGCCTATGGCTACACCTTC. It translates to CASRDRAYGYTF.

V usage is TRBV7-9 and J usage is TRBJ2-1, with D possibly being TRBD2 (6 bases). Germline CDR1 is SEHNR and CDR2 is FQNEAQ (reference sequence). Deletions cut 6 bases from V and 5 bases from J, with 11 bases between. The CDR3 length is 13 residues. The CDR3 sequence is CASSSGNNNEQFF. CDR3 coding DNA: TGTGCCAGCAGTAGCGGAAACAACAATGAGCAGTTCTTC.